This T cell receptor (beta chain) was recorded in a study of T cell responses to AZD1222 COVID-19 vaccine. The CDR3 length is 14 residues. With 5 bases removed from V and 3 bases from J, the gap between germline ends came to 10 bases. Germline V gene lookup returns CDR1 MDHEN and CDR2 SYDVKM. This clone was detected once. Method: immunoSEQ multiplex PCR; TCRdb's copy keeps in-frame clones and lacks some. The top ten hold 5.6% of the sample, which has 89,000 or so clones, 86% seen once. The chain couples TRBV28 to TRBJ1-4; tentative D call: TRBD1 (5 bases). Sample: peripheral blood, taken 28 days after the second AZD1222 dose. The receptor comes from an adult who received the AZD1222 COVID-19 vaccine. CDR3 DNA: TGTGCCAGCAGTCTGGGGGGGGCTAATGAAAAACTGTTTTTT. This codes for CASSLGGANEKLFF.